The TCR beta chain under discussion was sequenced for a study of neurological immune-mediated disorders. Study conclusions and caveats: The expanded clones of different subjects shared no CDR3 amino acid sequences (suggesting private repertoires in all groups).

This clonotype was counted only a few times. What it binds is not known. Unsorted libraries were prepared from 2 million PBMCs held at -80 C. V dropped 0 bases and J dropped 2; count of bases not matched to a gene: 10. CDR3 length equals 18 residues. Germline loops: CDR1 DFQATT, CDR2 SNEGSKA (reference sequence). TCRdb independently ran MiXCR on the 5' RACE reads; one entry per CDR3 protein. The sample holds tens of thousands of distinct CDR3 sequences, 3% to 4.5% seen once. This clonotype was obtained from a man younger than 40 with multiple sclerosis. Material: PBMCs. J is TRBJ2-1 and V is TRBV20-1, with 10 bases matching TRBD2. CDR3 region: CSARDLRGLAIPYNEQFF. CDR3 nucleotide sequence: TGCAGTGCTAGAGATTTGAGGGGACTAGCGATTCCCTACAATGAGCAGTTCTTC.